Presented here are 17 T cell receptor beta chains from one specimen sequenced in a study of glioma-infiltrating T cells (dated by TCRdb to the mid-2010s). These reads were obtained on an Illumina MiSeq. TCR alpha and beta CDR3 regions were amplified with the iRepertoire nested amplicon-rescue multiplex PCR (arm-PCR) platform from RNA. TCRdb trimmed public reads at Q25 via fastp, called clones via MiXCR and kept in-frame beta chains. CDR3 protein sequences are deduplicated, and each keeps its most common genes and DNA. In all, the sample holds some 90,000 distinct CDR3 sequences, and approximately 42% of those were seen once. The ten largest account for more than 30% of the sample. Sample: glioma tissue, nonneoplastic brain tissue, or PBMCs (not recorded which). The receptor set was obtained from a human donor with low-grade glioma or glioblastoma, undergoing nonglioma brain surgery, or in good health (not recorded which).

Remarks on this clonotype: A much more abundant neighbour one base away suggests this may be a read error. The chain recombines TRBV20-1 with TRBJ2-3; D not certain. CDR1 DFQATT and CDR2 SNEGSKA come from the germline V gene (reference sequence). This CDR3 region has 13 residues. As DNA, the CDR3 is TGCAGTGCTACTAGATTAATCACAGTTACGCAGTATTTT. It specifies CSATRLITVTQYF.

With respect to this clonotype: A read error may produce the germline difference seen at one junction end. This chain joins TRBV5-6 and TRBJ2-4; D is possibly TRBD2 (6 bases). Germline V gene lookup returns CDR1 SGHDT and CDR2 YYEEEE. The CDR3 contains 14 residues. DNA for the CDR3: TGTGCCAGCAGCTTGGATGGGGCGGGGAACATTCATTACTTC. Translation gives CASSLDGAGNIHYF.

This CDR3 is CSAYELSYNEQFF. For the CDR3, the DNA is TGCAGTGCCTATGAGCTATCCTACAATGAGCAGTTCTTC. J is TRBJ2-1 and V is TRBV20-1; D gene ambiguous. V lost 6 bases, J lost 1 base, and 10 bases lay in between. Germline lookup yields CDR1 DFQATT and CDR2 SNEGSKA (reference sequence). The CDR3 consists of 13 residues.

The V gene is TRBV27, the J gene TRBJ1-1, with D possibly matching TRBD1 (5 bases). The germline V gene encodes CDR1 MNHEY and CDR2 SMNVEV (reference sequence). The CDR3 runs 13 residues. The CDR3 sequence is CATKGDGQDEAFF. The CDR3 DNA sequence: TGTGCGACCAAAGGGGACGGGCAAGATGAAGCTTTCTTT.

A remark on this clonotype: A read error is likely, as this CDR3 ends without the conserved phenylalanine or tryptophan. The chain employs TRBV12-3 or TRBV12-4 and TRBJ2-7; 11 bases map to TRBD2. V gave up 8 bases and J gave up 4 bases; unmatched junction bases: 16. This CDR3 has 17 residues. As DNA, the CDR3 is TGTGCCAGCCCACAGGGACTAGCGGATGGAGAGGCTTACGAGCAGTACCTC. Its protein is CASPQGLADGEAYEQYL.

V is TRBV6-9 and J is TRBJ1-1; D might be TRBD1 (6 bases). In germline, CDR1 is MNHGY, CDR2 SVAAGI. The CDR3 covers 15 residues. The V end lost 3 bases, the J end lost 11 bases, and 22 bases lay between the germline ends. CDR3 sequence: CASSYGGGAFTKAFF. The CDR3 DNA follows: TGTGCCAGCAGTTACGGGGGGGGGGCATTCACTAAGGCTTTCTTT.

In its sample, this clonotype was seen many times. This chain's CDR3 is CASSSTNDRNEKLFF. The CDR3 nucleotides are TGTGCCAGCAGCTCGACAAATGACCGTAATGAAAAACTGTTTTTT. The rearrangement links TRBV7-9 to TRBJ1-4; D is undetermined. V was clipped by 4 bases and J by 4 bases, with 13 bases between them. The CDR3 spans 15 residues. The germline CDR1 and CDR2 sequences are SEHNR and FQNEAQ (reference sequence).

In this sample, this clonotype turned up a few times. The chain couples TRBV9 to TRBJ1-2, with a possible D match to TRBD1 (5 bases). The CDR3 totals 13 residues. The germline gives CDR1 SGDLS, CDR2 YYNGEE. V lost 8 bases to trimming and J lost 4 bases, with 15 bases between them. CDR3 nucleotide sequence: TGTGCCAGTACGGGGGGGTTGGGCTATGGCTACACCTTC. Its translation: CASTGGLGYGYTF.

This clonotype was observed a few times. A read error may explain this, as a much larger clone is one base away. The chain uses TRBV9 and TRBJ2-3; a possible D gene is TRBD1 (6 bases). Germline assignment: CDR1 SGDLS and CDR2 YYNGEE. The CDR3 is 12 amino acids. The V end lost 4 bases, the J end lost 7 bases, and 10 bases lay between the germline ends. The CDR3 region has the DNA TGTGCCAGCAGCCCCCAGGGGTATACGCAGTATTTT. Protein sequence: CASSPQGYTQYF.

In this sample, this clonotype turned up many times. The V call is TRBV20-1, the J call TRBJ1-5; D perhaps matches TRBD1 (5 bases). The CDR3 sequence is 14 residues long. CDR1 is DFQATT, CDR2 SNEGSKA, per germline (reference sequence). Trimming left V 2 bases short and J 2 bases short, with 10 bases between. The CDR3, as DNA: TGCAGTGCTAGAAGGGGAGAGGGCAATCAGCCCCAGCATTTT. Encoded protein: CSARRGEGNQPQHF.

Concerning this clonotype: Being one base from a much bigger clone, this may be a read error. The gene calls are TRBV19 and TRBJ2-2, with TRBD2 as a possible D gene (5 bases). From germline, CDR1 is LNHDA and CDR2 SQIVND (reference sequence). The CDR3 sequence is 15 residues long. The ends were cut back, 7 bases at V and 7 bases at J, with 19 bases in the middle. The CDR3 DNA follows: TGTGCCAGTACCGTGGACGGAGGTTACAGCGGGGAGCTGTTTTTT. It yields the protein CASTVDGGYSGELFF. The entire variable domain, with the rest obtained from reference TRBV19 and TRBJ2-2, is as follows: DGGITQSPKYLFRKEGQNVTLSCEQNLNHDAMYWYRQDPGQGLRLIYYSQIVNDFQKGDIAEGYSVSREKKESFPLTVTSAQKNPTAFYLCASTVDGGYSGELFFGEGSRLTVL.

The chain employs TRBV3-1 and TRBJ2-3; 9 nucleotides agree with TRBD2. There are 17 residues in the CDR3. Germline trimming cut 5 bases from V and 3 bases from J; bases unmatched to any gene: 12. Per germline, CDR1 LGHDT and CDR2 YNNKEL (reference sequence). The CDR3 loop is CASSWEAGTSRTDTQYF. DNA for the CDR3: TGTGCCAGCAGCTGGGAGGCCGGGACTAGCAGGACAGATACGCAGTATTTT.

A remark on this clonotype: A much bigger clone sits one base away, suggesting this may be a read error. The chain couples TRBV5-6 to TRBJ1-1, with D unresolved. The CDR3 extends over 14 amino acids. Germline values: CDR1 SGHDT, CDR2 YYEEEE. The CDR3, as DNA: TGTGCCAGCAGCTTGCCAGGCGGCAACACTGAAGCTTCCTTT. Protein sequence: CASSLPGGNTEASF.

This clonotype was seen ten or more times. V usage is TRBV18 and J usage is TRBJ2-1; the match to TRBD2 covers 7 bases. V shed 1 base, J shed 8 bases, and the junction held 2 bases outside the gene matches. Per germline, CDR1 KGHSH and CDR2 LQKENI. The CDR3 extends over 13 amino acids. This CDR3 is CASSPQGRDEQFF. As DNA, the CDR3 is TGTGCCAGCTCACCACAGGGGAGGGATGAGCAGTTCTTC. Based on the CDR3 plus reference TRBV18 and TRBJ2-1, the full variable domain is NAGVMQNPRHLVRRRGQEARLRCSPMKGHSHVYWYRQLPEEGLKFMVYLQKENIIDESGMPKERFSAEFPKEGPSILRIQQVVRGDSAAYFCASSPQGRDEQFFGPGTRLTVL.

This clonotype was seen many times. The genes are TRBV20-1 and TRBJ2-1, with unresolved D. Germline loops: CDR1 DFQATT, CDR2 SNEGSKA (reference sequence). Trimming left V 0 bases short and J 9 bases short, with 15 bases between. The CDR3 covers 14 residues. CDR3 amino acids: CSARDMGERLEQFF. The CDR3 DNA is TGCAGTGCTAGAGATATGGGTGAGAGGCTTGAGCAGTTCTTC.

The CDR3 spells CSARDRPGQGIDTQYF. The CDR3 nucleotides read TGCAGTGCTAGAGATCGACCGGGACAGGGGATAGATACGCAGTATTTT. The chain has TRBV20-1 and TRBJ2-3, with 10 bases aligning to TRBD1. The ends lost 0 bases at V and 5 bases at J; junction bases unmatched: 8. The germline CDR1 and CDR2 sequences are DFQATT and SNEGSKA (reference sequence). The CDR3 consists of 16 residues.

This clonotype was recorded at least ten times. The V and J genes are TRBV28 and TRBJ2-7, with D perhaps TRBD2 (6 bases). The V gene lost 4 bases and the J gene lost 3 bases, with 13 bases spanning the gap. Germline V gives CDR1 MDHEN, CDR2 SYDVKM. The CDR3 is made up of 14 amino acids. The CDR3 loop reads CASSSGLAYYEQYF. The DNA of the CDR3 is TGTGCCAGCAGTTCGGGACTCGCTTACTACGAGCAGTACTTC. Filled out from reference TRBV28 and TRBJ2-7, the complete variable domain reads DVKVTQSSRYLVKRTGEKVFLECVQDMDHENMFWYRQDPGLGLRLIYFSYDVKMKEKGDIPEGYSVSREKKERFSLILESASTNQTSMYLCASSSGLAYYEQYFGPGTRLTVT.